The source of this TCR beta chain is a study of T-cell memory formation after mild COVID-19 (dated by TCRdb to the early 2020s). Concerning the study at large: TCR sequence clusters from the two donors were largely donor specific. Longitudinal TCRalpha and TCRbeta repertoire sequencing tracked T-cell clones expanding and contracting after mild COVID-19 in two donors. Two young, previously healthy adult volunteers, one female and one male, were included in the cohort. The paper as a whole reports these results and caveats: The detection of some responding clones in pre-infection memory suggests that pre-existing cross-reactive memory T cells joined the SARS-CoV-2 response. Only two mild cases were covered in the study, and larger cohorts including severe cases with pre-infection samples were considered necessary. Contracting CD4+ clones appeared mostly in the CM and EM memory subsets, whereas CD8+ clones were enriched in EMRA. The second-wave clones that peaked on day 37 were not confirmed to be SARS-CoV-2 specific. Balanced CD4/CD8 phenotypes were observed for clones contracting from day 15 to 85, whereas a bias towards CD4+ was observed for a second wave of clones expanding from day 15 to 37.

From the germline V gene, CDR1 is MNHEY and CDR2 is SVGEGT. Cut back by 2 bases and 7 bases, the V and J ends lie 6 bases apart. The CDR3 sequence holds 12 residues, the cysteine and phenylalanine included. Only the CDR3 DNA is retained, 36 bases long and in frame from the first base. PBMCs were isolated by Ficoll-Paque density gradient centrifugation. Reads for this sample came from an Illumina NovaSeq 6000. Using 5'RACE with constant-segment primers, TCRalpha and TCRbeta cDNA libraries were constructed, with sample barcodes and unique molecular identifiers added in the process. Trizol reagent was used to extract RNA from every sample. Libraries were amplified in two PCR steps, with a second sample barcode and Illumina TruSeq adapters added in the second step. Sequencing of libraries was performed on an Illumina NovaSeq with 2 x 150 bp paired-end reads. The original pipeline was this. The reads were demultiplexed and collapsed into UMI-guided consensus sequences using migec v1.2.7. Using mixcr v2.1.11, UMI consensuses were aligned to TRA and TRB V and J templates and then assembled into clonotypes. A clonotype was counted as expanded or contracted only when both edgeR and NoisET called the clonotype significant, with the noise models trained on biological replicates. edgeR calls used a false discovery rate-adjusted p below 0.01 and a log2 fold-change threshold of 1. As an exploratory analysis of dynamics, max-normalized trajectories of the 1000 most abundant clonotypes were examined by PCA with hierarchical clustering. Separately sequenced CD4+ and CD8+ repertoires were used to assign a CD4 or CD8 phenotype to each responding clone. TCRdb took the public reads, trimmed them with fastp at Q25, ran MiXCR for clone calling and kept in-frame beta chains. When rows share a CDR3 protein, they turn into one entry using the most common DNA and genes. The V and J calls were not made by the authors but by TCRdb's processing. For this sample the table gives some 130,000 distinct CDR3 sequences, of which roughly 15% were detected only once. 11% to 15% of the sample is held by the ten biggest clonotypes.

Worth noting for this clonotype: Its antigen is unknown. Nothing much larger sits one base from this clone, and base qualities are not available.

Specimen: PBMCs or a T cell subset sorted from them (not recorded which). The source is an adult woman who had mild COVID-19 (a few samples of this study predate the infection). The sample titles of this study are shuffled in the database, so cell type and time point are left out; the donor was told from shared clones. The chain is made from TRBV6-2 or TRBV6-3 and TRBJ2-1; a weak D assignment points to TRBD1 (6 bases agree). The DNA sequence follows: TGTGCCAGCAGTTACCAGGGGAATGAGCAGTTCTTC. This yields the protein CASSYQGNEQFF.